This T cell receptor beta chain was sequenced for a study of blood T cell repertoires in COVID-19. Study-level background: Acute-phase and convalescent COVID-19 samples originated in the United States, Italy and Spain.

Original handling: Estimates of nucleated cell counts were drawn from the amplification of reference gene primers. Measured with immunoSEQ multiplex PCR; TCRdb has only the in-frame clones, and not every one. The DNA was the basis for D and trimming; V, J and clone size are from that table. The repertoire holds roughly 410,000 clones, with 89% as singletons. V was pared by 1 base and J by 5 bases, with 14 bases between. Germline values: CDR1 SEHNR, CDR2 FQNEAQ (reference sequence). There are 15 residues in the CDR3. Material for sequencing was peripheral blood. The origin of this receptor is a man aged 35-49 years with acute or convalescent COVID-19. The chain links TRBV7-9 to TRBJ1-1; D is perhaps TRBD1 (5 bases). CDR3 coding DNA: TGTGCCAGCAGCTTAGGAATCATGGGGGGAACTGAAGCTTTCTTT. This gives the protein CASSLGIMGGTEAFF.